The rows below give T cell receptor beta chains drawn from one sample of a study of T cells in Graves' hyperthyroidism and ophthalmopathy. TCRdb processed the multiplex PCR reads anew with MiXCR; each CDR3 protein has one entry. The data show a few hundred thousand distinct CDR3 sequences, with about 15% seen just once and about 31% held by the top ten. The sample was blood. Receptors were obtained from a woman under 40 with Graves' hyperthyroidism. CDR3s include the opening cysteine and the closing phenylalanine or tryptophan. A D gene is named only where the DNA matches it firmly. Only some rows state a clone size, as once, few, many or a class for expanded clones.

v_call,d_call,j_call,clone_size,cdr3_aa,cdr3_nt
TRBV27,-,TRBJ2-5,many,CASSLSGLQTQYF,TGTGCCAGCAGTTTATCGGGGTTGCAGACCCAGTACTTC
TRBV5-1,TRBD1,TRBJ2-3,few,CASSLQGQATDTQYF,TGCGCCAGCAGCTTGCAAGGACAGGCCACAGATACGCAGTATTTT
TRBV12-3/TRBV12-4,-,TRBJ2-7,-,CASSLGGADYEQYF,TGTGCCAGCAGTTTAGGGGGAGCGGACTACGAGCAGTACTTC
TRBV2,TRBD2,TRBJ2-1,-,CASSEWVGLAGASEQFF,TGTGCCAGCAGTGAATGGGTCGGACTAGCGGGAGCGTCCGAGCAGTTCTTC
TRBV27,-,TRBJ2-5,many,CASSSTPTGTAQYF,TGTGCCAGCAGTTCAACCCCGACCGGAACGGCTCAGTACTTC
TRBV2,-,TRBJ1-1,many,CASSARYNTEAFF,TGTGCCAGCAGTGCTCGGTATAACACTGAAGCTTTCTTT
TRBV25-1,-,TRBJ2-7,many,CASSGAEADEQYF,TGTGCCAGCAGTGGAGCGGAAGCCGACGAGCAGTACTTC
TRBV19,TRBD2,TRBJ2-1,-,CASSIRGEFYNEQFF,TGTGCCAGTAGTATTCGGGGGGAATTTTACAATGAGCAGTTCTTC
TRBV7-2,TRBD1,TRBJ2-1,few,CASSPDRGSYNERFF,TGTGCCAGCAGCCCGGACAGGGGTTCCTACAATGAGCGGTTCTTC
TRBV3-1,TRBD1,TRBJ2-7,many,CASSQFRGDSLRLEQYF,TGTGCCAGCAGCCAGTTCCGAGGGGACAGCCTACGTCTCGAGCAGTACTTC
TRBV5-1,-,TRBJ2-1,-,CASSHPPNRIGWYNEQFF,TGCGCCAGCAGCCACCCCCCTAACAGAATCGGGTGGTACAATGAGCAGTTCTTC
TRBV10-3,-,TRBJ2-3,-,CAISDFVRGRPEGGTDTQYF,TGTGCCATCAGTGACTTTGTCAGGGGGCGACCCGAGGGGGGGACAGATACGCAGTATTTT
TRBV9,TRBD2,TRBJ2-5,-,CASSETSGRAETQYF,TGTGCCAGCAGCGAAACTAGCGGGAGAGCAGAGACCCAGTACTTC
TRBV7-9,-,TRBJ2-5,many,CASSLVSGQETQYF,TGTGCCAGCAGCTTAGTAAGCGGACAAGAGACCCAGTACTTC
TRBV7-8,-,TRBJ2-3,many,CASSPEDGGSTDTQYF,TGTGCCAGCAGCCCAGAGGATGGGGGTAGCACAGATACGCAGTATTTT
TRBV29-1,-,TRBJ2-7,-,CSVEAAGDEQYF,TGCAGCGTTGAAGCGGCAGGGGACGAGCAGTACTTC
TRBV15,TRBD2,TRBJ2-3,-,CATSSGLAGGPGAQYF,TGTGCCACCAGCAGCGGACTAGCGGGAGGGCCGGGGGCGCAGTATTTT
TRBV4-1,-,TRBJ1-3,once,CASSQALQVSGNTIYF,TGCGCCAGCAGCCAAGCCTTACAGGTCTCTGGAAACACCATATATTTT
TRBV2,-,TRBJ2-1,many,CASRVQGSSYNEQFF,TGTGCCAGCAGGGTACAGGGCTCCAGCTACAATGAGCAGTTCTTC
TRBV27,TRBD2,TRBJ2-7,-,CASSFFRAGAEQYF,TGTGCCAGCAGTTTCTTTCGAGCGGGAGCCGAGCAGTACTTC
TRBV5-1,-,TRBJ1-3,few,CASSFGQSSGNTIYF,TGCGCCAGCAGCTTCGGACAGAGCTCTGGAAACACCATATATTTT
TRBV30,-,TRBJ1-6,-,CAWRTTGTRTAPLHF,TGTGCCTGGAGAACAACCGGGACTCGAACCGCACCCCTCCACTTT
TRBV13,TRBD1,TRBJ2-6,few,CASSHRDRADSGANVLTF,TGTGCCAGCAGCCATCGGGACAGGGCCGACTCTGGGGCCAACGTCCTGACTTTC
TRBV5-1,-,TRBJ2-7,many,CASSFSRHRDEQYF,TGCGCCAGCAGCTTTTCCCGACATCGGGATGAGCAGTACTTC
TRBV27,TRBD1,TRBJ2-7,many,CASSLFYRGRSEQYF,TGTGCCAGCAGTTTATTTTACAGGGGGCGAAGCGAGCAGTACTTC
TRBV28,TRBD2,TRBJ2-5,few,CASSFLLSSGRAGEETQYF,TGTGCCAGCAGTTTTTTATTGTCCAGCGGGAGGGCCGGCGAGGAGACCCAGTACTTC
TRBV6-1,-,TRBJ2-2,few,CASKQSSAELFF,TGTGCCAGCAAACAGTCCTCCGCGGAGCTGTTTTTT
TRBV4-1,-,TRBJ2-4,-,CASSQDRASVSLLAKNIQYF,TGCGCCAGCAGCCAAGATCGGGCTAGCGTTTCCCTACTAGCCAAAAACATTCAGTACTTC
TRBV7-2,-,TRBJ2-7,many,CASSLLWQAVIYEQYF,TGTGCCAGCAGCTTATTATGGCAGGCGGTCATCTACGAGCAGTACTTC
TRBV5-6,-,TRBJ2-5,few,CASSLTRGEETQYF,TGTGCCAGCAGCCTCACGAGGGGAGAAGAGACCCAGTACTTC
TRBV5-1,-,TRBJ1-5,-,CASSLEWESDNSNQPQHF,TGCGCCAGCAGCTTGGAGTGGGAGTCGGATAATAGCAATCAGCCCCAGCATTTT
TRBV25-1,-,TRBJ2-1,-,CARTTSGGSNEQFF,TGTGCCAGGACCACTTCCGGAGGTTCCAATGAGCAGTTCTTC
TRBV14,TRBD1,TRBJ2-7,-,CASSPTGGNYEQYF,TGTGCCAGCAGCCCCACAGGGGGGAACTACGAGCAGTACTTC
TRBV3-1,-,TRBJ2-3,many,CASSQQAGGTDTQYF,TGTGCCAGCAGCCAACAGGCGGGCGGCACAGATACGCAGTATTTT
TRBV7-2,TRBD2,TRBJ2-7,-,CASSSSGKAHEQYF,TGTGCCAGCAGCTCTAGCGGGAAAGCACACGAGCAGTACTTC
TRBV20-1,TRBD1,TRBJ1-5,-,CSARKGQGLNQPQHF,TGCAGTGCTAGAAAAGGACAGGGGCTCAATCAGCCCCAGCATTTT
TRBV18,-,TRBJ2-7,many,CASSPSSYEQYF,TGTGCCAGCAGCCCATCCTCATACGAGCAGTACTTC
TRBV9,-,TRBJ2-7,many,CASSVSGGREQYF,TGTGCCAGCAGCGTAAGCGGCGGGCGCGAGCAGTACTTC
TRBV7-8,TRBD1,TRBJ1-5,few,CASSLDGTGSQPQHF,TGTGCCAGCAGCTTAGATGGGACAGGGAGTCAGCCCCAGCATTTT
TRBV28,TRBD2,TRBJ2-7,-,CASTLRSGRYEQYF,TGTGCCAGCACTCTTCGAAGCGGGAGGTACGAGCAGTACTTC
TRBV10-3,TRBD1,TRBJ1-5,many,CAISQQGNYNQPQHF,TGTGCCATCAGTCAACAGGGGAACTACAATCAGCCCCAGCATTTT
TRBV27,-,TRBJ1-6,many,CASSKLGTQRYNSPLHF,TGTGCCAGCAGCAAACTCGGGACACAACGTTATAATTCACCCCTCCACTTT
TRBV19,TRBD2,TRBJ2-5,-,CASSPMGLIQETQYF,TGTGCCAGTAGTCCAATGGGACTAATCCAAGAGACCCAGTACTTC
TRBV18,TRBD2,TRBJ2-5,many,CASSPPGLAGVETQYF,TGTGCCAGCAGTCCGCCGGGACTAGCGGGAGTGGAGACCCAGTACTTC
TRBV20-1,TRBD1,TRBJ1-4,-,CSAPGQPNEKLFF,TGCAGTGCTCCGGGACAGCCAAATGAAAAACTGTTTTTT
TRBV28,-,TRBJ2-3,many,CASSLATSKAQYF,TGTGCCAGCAGCCTCGCGACTAGTAAGGCGCAGTATTTT
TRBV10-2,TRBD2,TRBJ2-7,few,CASLKGGPTYEQYF,TGCGCCAGCCTGAAGGGAGGGCCTACCTACGAGCAGTACTTC
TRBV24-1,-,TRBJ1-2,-,CATSDLHPGNGYTF,TGTGCCACCAGTGATTTGCATCCGGGGAACGGCTACACCTTC